Described below is a single TCR beta chain sequence and its context. The data stem from a study of blood T cell repertoires in COVID-19. Study-wide context: The United States, Italy and Spain supplied acute and convalescent COVID-19 samples.

Original processing notes: Quantification of nucleated cells was approximated via reference gene primer amplification. The table came from immunoSEQ multiplex PCR; TCRdb's copy has only in-frame clones and leaves some out. That table is the source of V, J and clone size, and D and trimming were worked out from the DNA. Here the sample spans around 100,000 clones, approximately 88% being singletons. The CDR3 length is 12 residues. With 2 bases removed from V and 11 bases from J, the gap between germline ends came to 13 bases. The V gene is TRBV12-3 or TRBV12-4, the J gene TRBJ2-7, with D perhaps matching TRBD2 (5 bases). This TCR derives from a woman aged 60-70 years with acute or convalescent COVID-19. Source material: peripheral blood. The CDR3 sequence: CASSLIEGLKYF. The CDR3 DNA follows: TGTGCCAGCAGTTTAATCGAGGGTTTAAAGTACTTC.